This entry lists 22 T cell receptor beta chains sequenced from one sample in a study of blood T cell repertoires in COVID-19. Assay: immunoSEQ multiplex PCR; the TCRdb copy retains only in-frame clones and omits some. The table records 150,000 to 200,000 clones, around 80% of them present only once. What was sequenced was peripheral blood. These receptors were collected from a woman between 65 and 79 years old with acute or convalescent COVID-19.

V usage is TRBV7-3 and J usage is TRBJ2-1; 7 bases match TRBD2. This CDR3 region has 13 residues. V dropped 2 bases and J dropped 8; count of bases not matched to a gene: 3. In germline, CDR1 is SGHTA, CDR2 FQGTGA. The CDR3 bases are TGTGCCAGCAGCTTAGGGAGGGTCGATGAGCAGTTCTTC. This gives the protein CASSLGRVDEQFF.

CDR3 bases: TGTGCCAGCAGGGGACAGGGATCGGGCACTGAAGCTTTCTTT. Protein: CASRGQGSGTEAFF. The chain uses TRBV6-5 and TRBJ1-1, with TRBD1 matching 9 bases. J gave up 4 bases and V 6 bases, and 6 bases lay outside the gene matches. CDR1 and CDR2 from the germline V gene are MNHEY and SVGAGI. This CDR3 has 14 residues.

The V call is TRBV18, the J call TRBJ2-7; the match to TRBD2 covers 14 bases. CDR3 length: 17 residues. Per germline, CDR1 KGHSH and CDR2 LQKENI. The V gene end was trimmed by 1 base and the J gene end by 5 bases; junction bases not matched to a gene: 7. The CDR3: CASSPQGLAGAPHEQYF. DNA for the CDR3: TGTGCCAGCTCACCACAGGGACTAGCGGGAGCCCCCCACGAGCAGTACTTC.

The chain couples TRBV27 to TRBJ2-7, with 8 bases lining up with TRBD2. The J segment lost 0 bases and the V segment lost 4 bases, leaving 5 bases of the junction unmatched. The V gene's germline CDR1 is MNHEY and CDR2 SMNVEV (reference sequence). The CDR3 contains 15 residues. Written as DNA, the CDR3 is TGTGCCAGCAGTTCCCGGGAGGGAGGCTCCTACGAGCAGTACTTC. It codes for CASSSREGGSYEQYF.

This rearrangement joins TRBV4-3 to TRBJ1-2, with D hard to call. The CDR3 is 17 amino acids. V lost 0 bases and J lost 1, with 15 bases in between. Germline CDR1 LGHNA, CDR2 YSLEER. The CDR3 coding sequence is TGCGCCAGCAGCCAAGAGTTGGCCCTTCTCGTTAACTATGGCTACACCTTC. This sequence encodes CASSQELALLVNYGYTF.

The chain recombines TRBV6-2 or TRBV6-3 with TRBJ2-7; 7 bases map to TRBD1. Per germline, CDR1 MNHEY and CDR2 SVGEGT. The CDR3 totals 14 residues. The J segment lost 3 bases and the V segment lost 2 bases, leaving 4 bases of the junction unmatched. CDR3 coding DNA: TGTGCCAGCAGTTACGGGGACAGCGGCTACGAGCAGTACTTC. Its protein product is CASSYGDSGYEQYF.

This chain joins TRBV6-2 or TRBV6-3 and TRBJ2-5; D might be TRBD2 (5 bases). V was cut by 6 bases and J by 5 bases, with 10 bases left in between. The V gene's germline CDR1 is MNHEY and CDR2 SVGEGT. This CDR3 has 12 residues. CDR3 nucleotide sequence: TGTGCCAGCAGCGGAGGCGGGGAGACCCAGTACTTC. It specifies CASSGGGETQYF.

The chain joins TRBV19 to TRBJ2-1; TRBD2 matches at 8 bases. CDR3 size: 15 residues. V dropped 7 bases and J dropped 8; count of bases not matched to a gene: 13. The germline CDR1 and CDR2 sequences are LNHDA and SQIVND (reference sequence). The CDR3 sequence: CASNPRGGVYHEQFF. As DNA, the CDR3 is TGTGCCAGTAATCCACGGGGGGGAGTATACCATGAGCAGTTCTTC.

As for this clone: One end of the junction is discordant with germline, which a read error may explain. The V call is TRBV11-2, the J call TRBJ1-2; the D is unclear. Germline lookup yields CDR1 SGHAT and CDR2 FQNNGV. This CDR3 has 14 amino acids. CDR3 nucleotides: TGTGCCAGCAGCTTAGGCCTTAGAGACTACGGCTACACCTTC. It yields the protein CASSLGLRDYGYTF.

This clone has a single count. V and J are TRBV11-3 and TRBJ2-2; TRBD1 matches at 7 bases. The CDR3 sequence is 15 residues long. J lost 2 bases, V lost 5 bases, and 5 bases had no gene match. Germline-derived CDR1 and CDR2 are SGHNT and YENEEA. The CDR3 loop is CASSRDRGNTGELFF. As DNA, the CDR3 is TGTGCCAGCAGCCGGGACAGAGGAAACACCGGGGAGCTGTTTTTT.

The chain links TRBV5-8 to TRBJ2-3, with 14 nucleotides matching TRBD2. The CDR3 runs to 15 residues. CDR1 is SGHTS and CDR2 is YDEGEE in the germline V gene. V gave up 6 bases and J gave up 5 bases; unmatched junction bases: 5. CDR3 in amino acids: CASTAGTSGGDTQYF. In DNA, the CDR3 is TGTGCCAGCACCGCCGGGACTAGCGGGGGAGATACGCAGTATTTT.

The chain has TRBV19 and TRBJ2-7; D is possibly TRBD1 (5 bases). CDR1 is LNHDA, CDR2 SQIVND, per germline (reference sequence). Trimming stripped 3 bases from V and 2 bases from J, with 11 bases between. This CDR3 has 14 residues. In nucleotides, the CDR3 is TGTGCCAGTAGTATGGCAAGGGGCCCCTACGAGCAGTACTTC. The encoded protein is CASSMARGPYEQYF.

V usage is TRBV7-7 and J usage is TRBJ1-1; D remains unclear. V was cut by 1 base and J by 2 bases, with 14 bases left in between. The CDR3 extends over 16 amino acids. From germline, CDR1 is SSHAT and CDR2 FNYEAQ (reference sequence). CDR3 protein: CASSLVRIAANTEAFF. Written as DNA, the CDR3 is TGTGCCAGCAGCTTAGTTAGAATTGCGGCAAACACTGAAGCTTTCTTT.

This chain joins TRBV5-6 and TRBJ2-7; 9 bases match TRBD2. CDR3 size: 16 residues. Losses at the gene ends were 0 bases for V and 6 bases for J; bases not matched to a gene: 10. Germline CDR1 SGHDT, CDR2 YYEEEE. This CDR3 is CASSLAGLAARSEQYF. CDR3 DNA: TGTGCCAGCAGCTTGGCGGGACTAGCAGCGAGGTCCGAGCAGTACTTC.

This clone has a handful of counts. The chain uses TRBV6-2 or TRBV6-3 and TRBJ1-2; D unclear. From germline, CDR1 is MNHEY and CDR2 SVGEGT. The V and J ends lost 3 bases and 4 bases respectively, with 15 bases between them. This CDR3 contains 15 residues. The CDR3: CASSYEATAVYGYTF. The CDR3 DNA reads TGTGCCAGCAGTTATGAGGCGACGGCGGTCTATGGCTACACCTTC.

The chain couples TRBV11-3 to TRBJ1-3; a weak D match, TRBD1 (5 bases). Germline lookup yields CDR1 SGHNT and CDR2 YENEEA. V was trimmed by 6 bases and J by 0 bases, leaving 9 bases between them. The CDR3 spans 14 residues. CDR3 amino acids: CASSDSLSGNTIYF. Here the CDR3 DNA reads TGTGCCAGCAGTGACAGTCTCTCTGGAAACACCATATATTTT.

V and J are TRBV19 and TRBJ1-1; D gene ambiguous. Per germline, CDR1 LNHDA and CDR2 SQIVND (reference sequence). The CDR3 totals 15 residues. V was clipped by 8 bases and J by 10 bases, with 26 bases between them. In DNA form, the CDR3 reads TGTGCCAGTCAAGTCGCTTACGGAAGACGGGTGGGAGCTTTCTTT. This sequence encodes CASQVAYGRRVGAFF.

The V call is TRBV5-6, the J call TRBJ2-2, with TRBD2 matching 7 bases. V lost 1 base to trimming and J lost 7 bases; unmatched junction nucleotides: 16. CDR3 length: 18 amino acids. Germline CDR1 is SGHDT and CDR2 is YYEEEE. CDR3 coding DNA: TGTGCCAGCAGCTTGATTGTGCAAGCGGGAATTGGGGACGGGGAGCTGTTTTTT. This encodes CASSLIVQAGIGDGELFF. The full variable domain, its missing parts supplied by reference TRBV5-6 and TRBJ2-2, is DAGVTQSPTHLIKTRGQQVTLRCSPKSGHDTVSWYQQALGQGPQFIFQYYEEEERQRGNFPDRFSGHQFPNYSSELNVNALLLGDSALYLCASSLIVQAGIGDGELFFGEGSRLTVL.

The chain uses TRBV4-2 and TRBJ2-7; 9 bases are a match to TRBD2. The V and J ends lost 3 bases and 5 bases, in that order; junction bases with no gene match: 14. CDR3 length equals 17 residues. Germline V lookup: CDR1 LGHNA, CDR2 YNFKEQ. In DNA, the CDR3 is TGTGCCAGCAGCCAGTCTCGGGGGCGGGGGGGTATACACGAGCAGTACTTC. Its protein is CASSQSRGRGGIHEQYF.

This clone was seen a few times. This rearrangement joins TRBV5-4 to TRBJ2-7; 7 nucleotides match TRBD1. CDR1 SGHNT and CDR2 YYREEE come from the germline V gene (reference sequence). V lost 4 bases, J lost 4 bases, and 11 bases stayed unmatched. CDR3 length equals 15 residues. The CDR3 region has the DNA TGTGCCAGCAGCGTGGACAGGCCCACCACGTACGAGCAGTACTTC. It encodes CASSVDRPTTYEQYF.

V usage is TRBV10-2 and J usage is TRBJ1-4, with 9 bases fitting TRBD1. V lost 2 bases and J lost 8; bases outside the gene matches: 6. Germline CDR1 is WSHSY and CDR2 is SAAADI. This CDR3 region has 15 residues. As DNA, the CDR3 is TGCGCCAGCAGTGAGATGGGACAGGGATGGGAAAAACTGTTTTTT. Its translation: CASSEMGQGWEKLFF.

This rearrangement joins TRBV11-2 to TRBJ2-7, with 8 bases matching TRBD1. Germline-derived CDR1 and CDR2 are SGHAT and FQNNGV. This CDR3 has 14 amino acids. The ends lost 5 bases at V and 5 bases at J; junction bases unmatched: 8. The DNA for the CDR3 is TGTGCCAGCAGCCGGGACAGGAGGTATCACGAGCAGTACTTC. Translation gives CASSRDRRYHEQYF.